What follows describes a single T cell receptor (beta chain). Its antigen remains unidentified. The input lacks base qualities; no much larger clone sits a single base away. Using the deep immunoSEQ assay, TCR CDR3 regions were amplified from genomic DNA by multiplex PCR. Genomic DNA extracted from each cell subset was distributed evenly over all wells of several immunoSEQ 96-well plates, and each plate served as one replicate. For unsorted PBMC, roughly 330 ng of genomic DNA, equivalent to 25,000 to 35,000 T cell genomes, went into each replicate PCR. Unsorted PBMC genomic DNA was sequenced across ten immunoSEQ deep assay plates. Purified libraries were quantified with a Qubit 3.0 fluorometer, sized on a Bioanalyzer 2100, and re-quantified with the KAPA Library Quantification kit. A separate single-read 150-cycle Illumina NextSeq 550 flow cell was used to sequence each immunoSEQ 96-well plate. Per the source publication's procedure: Because only junctional sequences without quality scores were contained in the immunoSEQ output, filtering matching that applied to full-length reads could not be performed. Sequences were annotated with PyIR, a Python wrapper for IgBLAST v1.9, using IMGT germline references to assign V/J genes and CDR3. Reads were removed for weak V/J assignments (E-value above 1e-6), missing CDR3, stop codons, out-of-frame junctions, or ambiguous translated residues. V3J clonotypes were defined as sequences sharing an identical inferred V gene, J gene, and CDR3 amino acid sequence. Percentage overlap between repertoires was calculated by dividing the number of shared unique clonotypes by the size of the smaller repertoire. Three approaches were used to assess repertoire richness: RTK rarefaction, the Chao1 estimator, and Recon v2.1 estimates of unobserved clonotypes. The table was pulled from immuneACCESS by TCRdb, which kept in-frame rearrangements only. Such tables lose some clones; where checked, under half of the loss comes from unresolved V genes, and the rest has no known cause. D and trimming come from the DNA, and the V and J calls and clone size come from that table. The sample yields about half a million clones; approximately 78% were counted once. The biggest ten clones account for around 12% of the sample.

Looking up the germline V gene yields CDR1 MDHEN and CDR2 SYDVKM. The CDR3 starts with the cysteine, ends with the phenylalanine, and has 12 residues. This entry keeps only the CDR3 DNA: 36 bases, framed from base 1. Deletion took 4 bases off V and 4 bases off J, with a span of 8 bases between the germline ends. The data derive from a study of shared clonotypes between healthy human individuals (TCRdb year 2020). Regarding the research as a whole: The cohort included a few men and a couple of women between 18 and 49 years of age. The study deeply sequenced blood TCR repertoires of roughly five healthy adults to estimate repertoire size and the extent of clonotype sharing between individuals. To increase sequencing depth and limit assay-specific biases, different laboratories used diverse techniques to prepare libraries and sequence TCR repertoires. Between about 0.85 and 10 billion PBMCs per donor were obtained by leukapheresis.

The donors were healthy, HIV-negative adults with no recently reported acute infections or vaccinations. All donors were Caucasian adults living in Nashville, Tennessee, USA. In the unsorted samples, around 81 million PBMCs were counted, and genomic DNA was extracted using the QIAamp DNA Blood Mini kit. Blood was collected by leukapheresis, and PBMCs were isolated by Ficoll-Histopaque density gradient centrifugation and then cryopreserved in liquid nitrogen vapor phase. Study-level results and caveats: Pairwise subsampling led to the expectation that sequencing depth would affect the degree of clonotype sharing among donors. Because the study included only a small number of donors, the genetic and exposure-history diversity represented was limited. Sampling was restricted to blood, and TCR repertoires in tissue are likely to differ from TCR repertoires in blood.

The sequenced material came from PBMCs. This receptor was obtained from a woman in her thirties or forties in good health. Some clones in this sample may be carry-over from other donors' samples. This receptor chain uses TRBV28 and TRBJ2-7; the D segment cannot be called with confidence. The nucleotide sequence reads TGTGCCAGCAGTTCCCCCTCTTACGAGCAGTACTTC. Translation gives CASSSPSYEQYF.